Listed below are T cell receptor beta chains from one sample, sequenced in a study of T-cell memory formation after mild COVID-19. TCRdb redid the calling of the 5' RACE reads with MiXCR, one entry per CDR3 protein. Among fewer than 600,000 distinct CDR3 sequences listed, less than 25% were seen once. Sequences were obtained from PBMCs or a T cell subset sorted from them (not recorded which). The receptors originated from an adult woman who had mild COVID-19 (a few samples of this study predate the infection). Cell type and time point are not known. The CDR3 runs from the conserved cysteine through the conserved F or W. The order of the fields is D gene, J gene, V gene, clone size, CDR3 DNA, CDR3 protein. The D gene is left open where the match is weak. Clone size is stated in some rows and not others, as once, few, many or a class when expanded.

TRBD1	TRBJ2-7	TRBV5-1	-	TGCGCCAGCAGCTTGGGTGGCCGGGACAGGGGAGGCGAGCAGTACTTC	CASSLGGRDRGGEQYF
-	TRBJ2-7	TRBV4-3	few	TGCGCCAGCAGCCATACCCCCCAGCGGGTCGGGCCTCGGGACGAGCAGTACTTC	CASSHTPQRVGPRDEQYF
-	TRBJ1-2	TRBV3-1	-	TGTGCCAGCAGCCAAGTGAGGGGCGCCTATGGCTACACCTTC	CASSQVRGAYGYTF
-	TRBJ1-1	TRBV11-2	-	TGTGCCAGCAGCTCCCCTGCGGGGCAGGGCATAGCTTTCTTT	CASSSPAGQGIAFF
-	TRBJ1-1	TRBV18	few	TGTGCCAGCTCTCAAAGCTTACAAGAAGCTTTCTTT	CASSQSLQEAFF
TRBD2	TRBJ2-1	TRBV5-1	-	TGCGCCAGCAGCTCGTTGGCGGGAGGAGCCCACGAGCAGTTCTTC	CASSSLAGGAHEQFF
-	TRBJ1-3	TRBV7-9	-	TGTGCCAGCAGTTCGACAGTTTCTGGAAACACCATATATTTT	CASSSTVSGNTIYF
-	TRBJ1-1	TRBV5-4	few	TGTGCCAGCAGCTTGTGGGGGGCGGAGACTGAAGCTTTCTTT	CASSLWGAETEAFF
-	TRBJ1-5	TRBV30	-	TGTGCCTACCGGACAGAAGCGGGTCAGCCCCAGCATTTT	CAYRTEAGQPQHF
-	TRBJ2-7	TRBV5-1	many	TGCGCCAGCAGCATCACATGGGGCCCTTCATACGAGCAGTACTTC	CASSITWGPSYEQYF
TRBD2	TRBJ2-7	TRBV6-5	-	TGTGCCAGCAGTTACCCTACGGGGGGCGAGCAGTACTTC	CASSYPTGGEQYF
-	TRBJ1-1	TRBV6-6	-	TGTGCCAGCACCGAGCCCGGTCGTGGCAAGAACACTGAAGCTTTCTTT	CASTEPGRGKNTEAFF
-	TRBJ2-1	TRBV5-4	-	TGTGCCAGCAGCTTGGTGGGCGGGCGGGATGAGCAGTTCTTC	CASSLVGGRDEQFF
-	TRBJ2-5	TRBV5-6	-	TGTGCCAGCAGCCTTCCGACCCAAGAGACCCAGTACTTC	CASSLPTQETQYF
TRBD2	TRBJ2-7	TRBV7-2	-	TGTGCCAGCAGCAAGGGGAGCGGGAGAAGCTACGAGCAGTACTTC	CASSKGSGRSYEQYF
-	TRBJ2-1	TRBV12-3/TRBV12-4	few	TGTGCCAGCAGTTCGTTGGAGCAGTTCTTC	CASSSLEQFF
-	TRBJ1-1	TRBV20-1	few	TGCAGTGCTAGAGGGTCAGACACTGAAGCTTTCTTT	CSARGSDTEAFF
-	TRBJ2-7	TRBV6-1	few	TGTGCCAGCAGTGCCTTTGGGGAACGGGACGAGCAGTACTTC	CASSAFGERDEQYF
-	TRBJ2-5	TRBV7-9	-	TGTGCCAGCAGCCTTCATGGGGAGACCCAGTACTTC	CASSLHGETQYF
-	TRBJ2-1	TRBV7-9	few	TGTGCCAGCAGCCTCACTATGGGGGCCCACTACAATGAGCAGTTCTTC	CASSLTMGAHYNEQFF
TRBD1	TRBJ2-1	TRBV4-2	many	TGTGCCAGCAGCCAGACAGGGGACAATGAGCAGTTCTTC	CASSQTGDNEQFF
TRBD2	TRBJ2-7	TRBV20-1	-	TGCAGTGCTAGAGTGGCTAGCGGAGCCTACGAGCAGTACTTC	CSARVASGAYEQYF
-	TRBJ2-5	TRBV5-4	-	TGTGCCAGCAGCTCACCGGGACGGCAAGAGACCCAGTACTTC	CASSSPGRQETQYF
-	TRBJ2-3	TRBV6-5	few	TGTGCCAGCAGTTACGGTTCCCAGGGGAGCACAGATACGCAGTATTTT	CASSYGSQGSTDTQYF
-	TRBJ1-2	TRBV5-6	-	TGTGCCAGCAGCTTGGTTGGTTCCAGACTTAACTATGGCTACACCTTC	CASSLVGSRLNYGYTF